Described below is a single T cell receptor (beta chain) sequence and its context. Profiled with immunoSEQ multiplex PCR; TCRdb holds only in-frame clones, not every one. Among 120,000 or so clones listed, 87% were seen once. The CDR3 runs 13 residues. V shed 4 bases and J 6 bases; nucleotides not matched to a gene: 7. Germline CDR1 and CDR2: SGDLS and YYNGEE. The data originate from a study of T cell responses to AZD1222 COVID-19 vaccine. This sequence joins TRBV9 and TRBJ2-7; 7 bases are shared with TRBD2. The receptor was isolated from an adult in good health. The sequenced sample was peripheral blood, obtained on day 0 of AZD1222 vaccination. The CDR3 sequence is CASSPGGFFEQYF. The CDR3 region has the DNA TGTGCCAGCAGCCCCGGGGGGTTCTTCGAGCAGTACTTC.